The next 9 T cell receptor beta chains were all read from a single sample in a study of blood T cells in healthy people across ages. A sample-barcoded 5' primer and a J-beta primer mix were used in a second PCR of roughly 7 to 11 cycles. TCRdb itself ran the 5' RACE reads through MiXCR, one entry per CDR3 protein. Seen here are just over 800,000 distinct CDR3 sequences, around 62% observed once, and the top ten hold roughly 26%. The source material was blood. The source is a man aged 25 to 45 in good health.

CDR3: CASSLGTVRTDTQYF. In nucleotides, the CDR3 is TGTGCCAGCAGCTTAGGGACGGTCCGCACAGATACGCAGTATTTT. The V gene is TRBV13, the J gene TRBJ2-3, with no clear D. V was pared by 0 bases and J by 1 base, with 8 bases between. CDR3 length equals 15 residues. The V gene's germline CDR1 is PRHDT and CDR2 FYEKMQ (reference sequence).

The chain has TRBV28 and TRBJ2-3; 11 nucleotides line up with TRBD2. The V and J ends lost 6 bases and 4 bases, in that order; junction bases with no gene match: 9. Germline V CDR1 and CDR2: MDHEN, SYDVKM. CDR3 length: 16 amino acids. CDR3 sequence reads: CASRNAGTSGADTQYF. The CDR3 coding sequence is TGTGCCAGCAGAAACGCCGGGACTAGCGGCGCAGATACGCAGTATTTT. The whole variable domain, remainder taken from reference TRBV28 and TRBJ2-3, is DVKVTQSSRYLVKRTGEKVFLECVQDMDHENMFWYRQDPGLGLRLIYFSYDVKMKEKGDIPEGYSVSREKKERFSLILESASTNQTSMYLCASRNAGTSGADTQYFGPGTRLTVL.

This chain links TRBV3-1 with TRBJ2-4; the D gene could be TRBD1 or TRBD2 (6 bases each). Trimming removed 4 bases at V and 8 bases at J, with 12 bases between. CDR1 is LGHDT, CDR2 YNNKEL, per germline (reference sequence). This CDR3 has 13 amino acids. The CDR3 sequence: CASSRTEGDIQYF. In DNA, the CDR3 is TGTGCCAGCAGCCGCACGGAGGGGGACATTCAGTACTTC.

V and J are TRBV20-1 and TRBJ2-1; 8 bases align to TRBD2. CDR3 length equals 13 residues. Per germline, CDR1 DFQATT and CDR2 SNEGSKA (reference sequence). The ends lost 2 bases at V and 8 bases at J; junction bases unmatched: 5. CDR3 in amino acids: CSARSGAGDEQFF. In nucleotides, the CDR3 is TGCAGTGCTAGATCTGGAGCGGGGGATGAGCAGTTCTTC.

A few counts support this clonotype. The rearrangement joins TRBV4-2 to TRBJ2-1; tentative D call: TRBD2 (7 bases). This CDR3 has 13 residues. V lost 0 bases and J 15 bases, leaving 15 bases between the germline ends. The germline gives CDR1 LGHNA, CDR2 YNFKEQ. CDR3 nucleotides: TGTGCCAGCAGCCAAGAACGGGCGGGGGCCGTGTTCTTC. It translates to CASSQERAGAVFF.

The table lists this clonotype with a count of one. The V call is TRBV9, the J call TRBJ2-5; 7 bases match TRBD1. The DNA end is more similar to TRBJ2-7, so the J call may be wrong. This CDR3 is 14 amino acids long. CDR1 is SGDLS and CDR2 is YYNGEE in the germline V gene. The CDR3 DNA is TGTGCCAGCAGCGTAGGGGCAGGGGGCTACGAGCAGTACTTC. It yields the protein CASSVGAGGYEQYF.

This chain uses TRBV25-1 with TRBJ1-5, with TRBD1 as a possible D gene (5 bases). The CDR3 length is 12 residues. The V and J ends lost 8 bases and 6 bases respectively, with 11 bases between them. Germline V gene sequence: CDR1 MGHDK, CDR2 SYGVNS. The CDR3 loop reads CASRRGSQPQHF. The DNA for the CDR3 is TGTGCCAGCCGACGGGGGTCTCAGCCCCAGCATTTT.

The chain links TRBV4-3 to TRBJ2-5; 13 nucleotides line up with TRBD2. The better agreement between TRBJ2-7 and the DNA end casts doubt on the J call. CDR1 is LGHNA, CDR2 YSLEER, per germline. This CDR3 contains 19 residues. The DNA for the CDR3 is TGCGCCAGCAGCCAAGATCTGCTATCGACTAGCGGGGGGATGTACGAGCAGTACTTC. Translating it yields CASSQDLLSTSGGMYEQYF.

The chain uses TRBV7-3 and TRBJ2-1, with TRBD1 matching 9 bases. The CDR3 sequence is 17 residues long. From germline, CDR1 is SGHTA and CDR2 FQGTGA. V lost 0 bases and J lost 7; bases outside the gene matches: 10. In nucleotides, the CDR3 is TGTGCCAGCAGCTTAACAAACAGGGGGCAATTGGGGAATGAGCAGTTCTTC. This translates into CASSLTNRGQLGNEQFF.